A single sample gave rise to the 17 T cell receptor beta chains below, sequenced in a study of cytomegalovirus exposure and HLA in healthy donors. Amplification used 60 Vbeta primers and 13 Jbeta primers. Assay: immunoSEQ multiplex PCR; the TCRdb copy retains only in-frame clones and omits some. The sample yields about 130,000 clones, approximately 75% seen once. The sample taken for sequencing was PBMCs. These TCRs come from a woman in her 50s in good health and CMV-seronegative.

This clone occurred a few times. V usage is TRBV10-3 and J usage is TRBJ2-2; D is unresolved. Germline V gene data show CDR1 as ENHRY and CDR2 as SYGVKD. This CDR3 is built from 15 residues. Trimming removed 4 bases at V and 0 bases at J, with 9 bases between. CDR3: CAISVDTPNTGELFF. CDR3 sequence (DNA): TGTGCCATCAGTGTTGACACACCGAACACCGGGGAGCTGTTTTTT.

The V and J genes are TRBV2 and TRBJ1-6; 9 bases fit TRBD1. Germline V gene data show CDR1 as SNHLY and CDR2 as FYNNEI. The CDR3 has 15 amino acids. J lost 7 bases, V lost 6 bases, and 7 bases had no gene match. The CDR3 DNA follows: TGTGCCAGCAGCCCTCGACAGGGGGGAAATTCACCCCTCCACTTT. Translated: CASSPRQGGNSPLHF.

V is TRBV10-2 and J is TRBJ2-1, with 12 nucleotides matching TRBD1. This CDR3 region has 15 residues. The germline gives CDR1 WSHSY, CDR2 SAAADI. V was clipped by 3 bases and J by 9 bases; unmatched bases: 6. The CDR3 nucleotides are TGCGCCAGCAGTGATTTCTGGGACAGGGGGCTTGAGCAGTTCTTC. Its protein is CASSDFWDRGLEQFF.

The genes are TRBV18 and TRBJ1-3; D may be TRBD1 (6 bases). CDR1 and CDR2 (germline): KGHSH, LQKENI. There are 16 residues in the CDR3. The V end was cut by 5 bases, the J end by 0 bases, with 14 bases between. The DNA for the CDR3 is TGTGCCAGCTCATCGGGGGGGCCTGGCTCTGGAAACACCATATATTTT. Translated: CASSSGGPGSGNTIYF.

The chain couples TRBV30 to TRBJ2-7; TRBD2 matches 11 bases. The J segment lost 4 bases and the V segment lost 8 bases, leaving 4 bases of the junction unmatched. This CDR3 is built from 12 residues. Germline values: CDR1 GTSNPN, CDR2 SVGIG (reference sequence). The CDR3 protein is CAARTSGYEQYF. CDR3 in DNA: TGTGCCGCAAGGACTAGCGGGTACGAGCAGTACTTC.

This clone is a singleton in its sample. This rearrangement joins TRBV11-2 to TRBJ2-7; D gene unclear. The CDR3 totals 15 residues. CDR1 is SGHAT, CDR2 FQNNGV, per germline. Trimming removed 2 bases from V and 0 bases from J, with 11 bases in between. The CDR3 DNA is TGTGCCAGCAGCTTAAGCCTAGTGAGCTCCTACGAGCAGTACTTC. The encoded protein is CASSLSLVSSYEQYF.

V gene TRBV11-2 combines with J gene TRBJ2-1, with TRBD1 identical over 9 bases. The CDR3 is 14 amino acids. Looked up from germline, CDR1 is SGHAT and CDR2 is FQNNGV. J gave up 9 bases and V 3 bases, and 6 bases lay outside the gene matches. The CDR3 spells CASSLGQGPVEQFF. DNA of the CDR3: TGTGCCAGCAGCTTGGGACAGGGACCGGTTGAGCAGTTCTTC.

DNA for the CDR3: TGTGCCTGGAGTGGGACAGGCCTCTTGGCGGCTTTCTTT. Protein: CAWSGTGLLAAFF. The chain employs TRBV30 and TRBJ1-1; TRBD1 matches at 7 bases. The CDR3 length is 13 residues. Germline CDR1 and CDR2: GTSNPN and SVGIG (reference sequence). V lost 1 base and J lost 11; bases outside the gene matches: 10.

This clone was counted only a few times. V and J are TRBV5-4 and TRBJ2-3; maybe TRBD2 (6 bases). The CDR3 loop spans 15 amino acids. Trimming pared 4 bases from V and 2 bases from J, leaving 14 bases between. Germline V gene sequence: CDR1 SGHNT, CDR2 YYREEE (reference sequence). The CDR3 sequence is CASSVTIADTDTQYF. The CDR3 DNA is TGTGCCAGCAGCGTAACCATAGCGGACACAGATACGCAGTATTTT.

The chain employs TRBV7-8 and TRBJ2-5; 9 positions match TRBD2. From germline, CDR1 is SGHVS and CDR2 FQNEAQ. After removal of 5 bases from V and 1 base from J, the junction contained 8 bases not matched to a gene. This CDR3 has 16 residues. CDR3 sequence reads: CASSKTSGWVQETQYF. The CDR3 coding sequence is TGTGCCAGCAGCAAGACTAGCGGATGGGTCCAAGAGACCCAGTACTTC.

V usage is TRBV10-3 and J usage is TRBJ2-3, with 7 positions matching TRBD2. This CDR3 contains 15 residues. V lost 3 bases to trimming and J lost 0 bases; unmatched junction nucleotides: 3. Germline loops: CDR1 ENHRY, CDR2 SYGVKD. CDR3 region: CAISDGGVSTDTQYF. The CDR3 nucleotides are TGTGCCATCAGTGATGGGGGGGTCAGCACAGATACGCAGTATTTT.

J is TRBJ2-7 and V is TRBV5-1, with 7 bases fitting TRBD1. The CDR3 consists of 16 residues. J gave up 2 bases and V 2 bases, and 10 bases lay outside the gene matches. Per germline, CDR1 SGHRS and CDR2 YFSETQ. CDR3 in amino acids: CASSLGLRQGAYEQYF. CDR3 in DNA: TGCGCCAGCAGCTTAGGCCTGAGACAGGGCGCCTACGAGCAGTACTTC.

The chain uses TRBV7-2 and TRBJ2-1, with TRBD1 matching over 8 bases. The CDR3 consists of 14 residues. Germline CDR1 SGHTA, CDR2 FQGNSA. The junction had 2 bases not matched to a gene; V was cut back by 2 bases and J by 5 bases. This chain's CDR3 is CASSLKGQDNEQFF. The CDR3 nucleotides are TGTGCCAGCAGCTTAAAGGGACAGGACAATGAGCAGTTCTTC. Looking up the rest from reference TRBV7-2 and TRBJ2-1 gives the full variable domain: GAGVSQSPSNKVTEKGKDVELRCDPISGHTALYWYRQSLGQGLEFLIYFQGNSAPDKSGLPSDRFSAERTGGSVSTLTIQRTQQEDSAVYLCASSLKGQDNEQFFGPGTRLTVL.

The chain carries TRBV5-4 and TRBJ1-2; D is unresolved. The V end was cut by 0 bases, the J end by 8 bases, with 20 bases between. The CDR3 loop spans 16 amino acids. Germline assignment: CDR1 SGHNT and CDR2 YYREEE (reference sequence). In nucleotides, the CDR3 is TGTGCCAGCAGCTTGGCCTGGGTGGAGGGCGGAAGCGGCTACACCTTC. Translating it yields CASSLAWVEGGSGYTF.

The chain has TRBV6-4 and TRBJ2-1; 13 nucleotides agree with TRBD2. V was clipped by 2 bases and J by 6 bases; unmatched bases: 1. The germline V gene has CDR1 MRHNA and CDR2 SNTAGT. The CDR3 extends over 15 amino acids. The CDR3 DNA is TGTGCCAGCAGTGACCGACTAGCGGGAGGCAATGAGCAGTTCTTC. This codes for CASSDRLAGGNEQFF.

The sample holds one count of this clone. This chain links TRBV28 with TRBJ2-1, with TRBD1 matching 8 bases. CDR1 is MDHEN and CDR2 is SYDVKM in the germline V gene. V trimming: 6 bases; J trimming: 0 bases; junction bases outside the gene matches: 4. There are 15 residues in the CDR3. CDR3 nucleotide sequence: TGTGCCAGCAGAACAACAGGGGGCTCCTACAATGAGCAGTTCTTC. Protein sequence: CASRTTGGSYNEQFF.

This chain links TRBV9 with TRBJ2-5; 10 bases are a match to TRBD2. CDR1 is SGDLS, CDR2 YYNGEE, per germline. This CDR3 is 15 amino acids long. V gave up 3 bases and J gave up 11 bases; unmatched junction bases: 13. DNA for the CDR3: TGTGCCAGCAGCGCCGGGACTAGCGCCCTTAAAGAGCAGTACTTC. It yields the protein CASSAGTSALKEQYF.